This is a list of T cell receptor beta chains from one sample in a study of neurological immune-mediated disorders. Using its own MiXCR run on the 5' RACE reads, TCRdb lists one record per CDR3 protein. The sample records about 45,000 distinct CDR3 sequences, roughly 14% being singletons. Sequenced input: PBMCs. The receptors were gathered from a man younger than 40 in good health. Each CDR3 is given with its conserved first and last residue. D genes are given only for firm matches. Not all rows give a size; the values are once, few, many and, for expanded clones, a class.

v_gene,j_gene,d_gene,abundance,CDR3aa,CDR3nt
TRBV2,TRBJ2-4,TRBD1,many,CASRGTAEAKNIQYF,TGTGCCAGCAGGGGGACAGCCGAAGCCAAAAACATTCAGTACTTC
TRBV28,TRBJ1-6,.,.,CASYGGNSPLHF,TGTGCCAGTTACGGGGGAAATTCACCCCTCCACTTT
TRBV29-1,TRBJ2-7,.,many,CSVEDFRPGASYEQYF,TGCAGCGTTGAAGATTTTAGGCCAGGGGCATCCTACGAGCAGTACTTC
TRBV20-1,TRBJ1-1,.,many,CSAREWHWNTEAFF,TGCAGTGCTAGAGAGTGGCACTGGAACACTGAAGCTTTCTTT
TRBV6-6,TRBJ1-5,TRBD1,.,CASSWYRGGNQPQHF,TGTGCCAGCAGTTGGTACAGGGGAGGCAATCAGCCCCAGCATTTT
TRBV6-5,TRBJ1-2,.,.,CASSPGPSGYTF,TGTGCCAGCAGCCCGGGACCTTCTGGCTACACCTTC
TRBV16,TRBJ2-7,.,many,CASSQSVYEQYF,TGTGCCAGCAGCCAATCGGTATACGAGCAGTACTTC
TRBV5-1,TRBJ2-1,.,many,CASSLDRSGQHNEQFF,TGCGCCAGCAGCTTAGATCGTTCGGGTCAGCACAATGAGCAGTTCTTC
TRBV24-1,TRBJ2-5,.,many,CATSDTGSLQETQYF,TGTGCCACCAGTGACACCGGGAGCCTTCAAGAGACCCAGTACTTC
TRBV20-1,TRBJ2-1,TRBD2,many,CSARSSITSGSYNEQFF,TGCAGTGCTAGATCCTCCATTACTAGCGGTTCCTACAATGAGCAGTTCTTC
TRBV15,TRBJ2-7,.,.,CVTSRDTDDQYF,TGTGTCACCAGCAGAGATACGGACGACCAGTACTTC
TRBV29-1,TRBJ1-1,.,many,CSVAQGDAEAFF,TGCAGCGTCGCCCAAGGGGACGCTGAAGCTTTCTTT
TRBV12-3/TRBV12-4,TRBJ1-1,.,many,CASSLGGDTEAFF,TGTGCCAGCAGTTTAGGGGGCGACACTGAAGCTTTCTTT
TRBV5-1,TRBJ2-3,.,many,CASSLGYVSEDTQYF,TGCGCCAGCAGCTTAGGGTATGTGAGTGAAGATACGCAGTATTTT
TRBV7-9,TRBJ2-5,.,many,CASSLPGESIETQYF,TGTGCCAGCAGCTTGCCGGGAGAGTCGATAGAGACCCAGTACTTC
TRBV5-1,TRBJ2-1,.,many,CASSLIDEQFF,TGCGCCAGCAGCTTGATAGATGAGCAGTTCTTC
TRBV20-1,TRBJ1-5,.,.,CSAPDSEYRNQPQHF,TGCAGTGCCCCGGACAGTGAATATAGAAATCAGCCCCAACATTTT
TRBV20-1,TRBJ2-1,TRBD2,many,CSAKQTSGRYYNEQFF,TGCAGTGCTAAACAGACTAGCGGGAGGTATTACAATGAGCAGTTCTTC
TRBV20-1,TRBJ1-5,.,.,CSARDMDSGSQPQHF,TGCAGTGCTAGAGATATGGACTCGGGGAGTCAGCCCCAGCATTTT
TRBV7-3,TRBJ2-2,.,many,CASSLTVGGGELFF,TGTGCCAGCAGCTTAACAGTTGGTGGCGGGGAGCTGTTTTTT
TRBV20-1,TRBJ2-7,TRBD2,.,CSARGTSGTAYEQYF,TGCAGTGCTAGAGGCACTAGCGGGACCGCCTACGAGCAGTACTTC
TRBV28,TRBJ2-1,.,many,CASSLPPPAYNEQFF,TGTGCCAGCAGTTTACCCCCTCCAGCCTACAATGAGCAGTTCTTC
TRBV9,TRBJ2-7,TRBD2,many,CASSALRTSGSDEQYF,TGTGCCAGCAGCGCCCTAAGGACTAGCGGGAGCGACGAGCAGTACTTC
TRBV6-2/TRBV6-3,TRBJ1-2,.,many,CASREVNYGYTF,TGTGCTAGCAGGGAAGTGAACTATGGCTACACCTTC
TRBV12-3/TRBV12-4,TRBJ1-2,.,many,CASSLQGTGPYGYTF,TGTGCCAGCAGTTTACAGGGAACAGGGCCGTATGGCTACACCTTC
TRBV20-1,TRBJ2-1,.,many,CSATSPVNEQFF,TGCAGTGCTACCAGCCCAGTGAATGAGCAGTTCTTC
TRBV28,TRBJ1-2,.,many,CASSTGFNYGYTF,TGTGCCAGCAGTACAGGGTTTAACTATGGCTACACCTTC